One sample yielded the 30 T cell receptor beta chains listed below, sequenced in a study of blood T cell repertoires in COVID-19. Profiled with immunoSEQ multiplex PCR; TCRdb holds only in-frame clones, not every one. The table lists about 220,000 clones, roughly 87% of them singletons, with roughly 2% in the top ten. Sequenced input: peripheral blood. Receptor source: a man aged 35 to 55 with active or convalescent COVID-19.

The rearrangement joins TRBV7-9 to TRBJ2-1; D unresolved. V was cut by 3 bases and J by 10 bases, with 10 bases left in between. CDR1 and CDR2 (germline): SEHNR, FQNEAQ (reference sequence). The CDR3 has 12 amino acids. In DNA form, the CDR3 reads TGTGCCAGCAGCTTTCGCCCTCAGGAGCAGTTCTTC. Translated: CASSFRPQEQFF.

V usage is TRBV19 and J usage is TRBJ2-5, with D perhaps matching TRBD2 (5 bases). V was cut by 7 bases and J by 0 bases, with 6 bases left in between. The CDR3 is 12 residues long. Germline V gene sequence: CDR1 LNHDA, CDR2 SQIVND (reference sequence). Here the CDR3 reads CASTGNQETQYF. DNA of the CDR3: TGTGCCAGTACCGGGAACCAAGAGACCCAGTACTTC.

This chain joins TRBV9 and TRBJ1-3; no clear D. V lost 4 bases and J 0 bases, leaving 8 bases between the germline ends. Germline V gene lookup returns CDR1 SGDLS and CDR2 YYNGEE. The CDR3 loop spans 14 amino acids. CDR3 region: CASSPQSSGNTIYF. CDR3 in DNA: TGTGCCAGCAGCCCCCAGTCCTCTGGAAACACCATATATTTT.

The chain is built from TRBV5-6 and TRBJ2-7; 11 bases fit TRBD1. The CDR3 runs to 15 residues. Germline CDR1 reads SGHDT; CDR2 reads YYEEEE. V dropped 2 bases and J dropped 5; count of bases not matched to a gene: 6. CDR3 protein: CASSFRDRGGNEQYF. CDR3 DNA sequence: TGTGCCAGCAGCTTCCGGGACAGGGGGGGAAACGAGCAGTACTTC.

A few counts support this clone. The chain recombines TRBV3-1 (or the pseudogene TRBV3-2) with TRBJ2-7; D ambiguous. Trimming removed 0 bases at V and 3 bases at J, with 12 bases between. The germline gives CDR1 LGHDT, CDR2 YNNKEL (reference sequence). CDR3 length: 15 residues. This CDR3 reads CASSQDRHHYYEQYF. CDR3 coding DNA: TGTGCCAGCAGCCAAGATCGTCACCACTACTACGAGCAGTACTTC.

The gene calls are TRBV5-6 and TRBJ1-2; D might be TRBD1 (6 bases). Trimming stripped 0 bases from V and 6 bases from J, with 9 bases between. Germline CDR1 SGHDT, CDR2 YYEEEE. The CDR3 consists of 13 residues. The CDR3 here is CASSLGSGDGYTF. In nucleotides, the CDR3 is TGTGCCAGCAGCTTGGGGTCAGGGGATGGCTACACCTTC.

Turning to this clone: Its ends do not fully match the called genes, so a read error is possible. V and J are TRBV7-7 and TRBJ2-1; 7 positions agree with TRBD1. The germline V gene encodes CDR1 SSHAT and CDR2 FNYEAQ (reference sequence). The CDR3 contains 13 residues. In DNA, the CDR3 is TGTGCTAGCAGCCTTTGGACAGGCAATGAGCAGTTCTTC. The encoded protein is CASSLWTGNEQFF.

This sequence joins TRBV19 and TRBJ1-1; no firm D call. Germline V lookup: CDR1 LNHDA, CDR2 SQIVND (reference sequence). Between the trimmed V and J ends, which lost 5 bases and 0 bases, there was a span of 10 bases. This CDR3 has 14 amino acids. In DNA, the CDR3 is TGTGCCAGTAGTCGAGGGCTAATGAACACTGAAGCTTTCTTT. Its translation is CASSRGLMNTEAFF.

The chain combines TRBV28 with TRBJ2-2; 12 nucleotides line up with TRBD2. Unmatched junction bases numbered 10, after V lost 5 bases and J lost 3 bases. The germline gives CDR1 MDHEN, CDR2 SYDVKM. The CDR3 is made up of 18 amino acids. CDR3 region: CASSKLAGGPQYTGELFF. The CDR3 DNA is TGTGCCAGCAGTAAGCTAGCGGGAGGGCCACAATACACCGGGGAGCTGTTTTTT. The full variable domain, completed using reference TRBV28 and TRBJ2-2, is DVKVTQSSRYLVKRTGEKVFLECVQDMDHENMFWYRQDPGLGLRLIYFSYDVKMKEKGDIPEGYSVSREKKERFSLILESASTNQTSMYLCASSKLAGGPQYTGELFFGEGSRLTVL.

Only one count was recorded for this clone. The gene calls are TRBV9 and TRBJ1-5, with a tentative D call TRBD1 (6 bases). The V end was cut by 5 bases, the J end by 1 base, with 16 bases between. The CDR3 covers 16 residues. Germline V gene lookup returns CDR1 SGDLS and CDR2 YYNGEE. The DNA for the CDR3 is TGTGCCAGCAGGAGAAAACGGACAGACAGCAATCAGCCCCAGCATTTT. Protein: CASRRKRTDSNQPQHF.

In nucleotides, the CDR3 is TGTGCCAGCAGCCTTATAGACAGGGACACCGGGGAGCTGTTTTTT. Protein product: CASSLIDRDTGELFF. J is TRBJ2-2 and V is TRBV7-9; 7 bases agree with TRBD1. Germline V CDR1 and CDR2: SEHNR, FQNEAQ (reference sequence). The V and J ends lost 5 bases and 3 bases, in that order; junction bases with no gene match: 6. The CDR3 contains 15 residues. Together with reference TRBV7-9 and TRBJ2-2, the CDR3 gives the full variable domain: DTGVSQNPRHKITKRGQNVTFRCDPISEHNRLYWYRQTLGQGPEFLTYFQNEAQLEKSRLLSDRFSAERPKGSFSTLEIQRTEQGDSAMYLCASSLIDRDTGELFFGEGSRLTVL.

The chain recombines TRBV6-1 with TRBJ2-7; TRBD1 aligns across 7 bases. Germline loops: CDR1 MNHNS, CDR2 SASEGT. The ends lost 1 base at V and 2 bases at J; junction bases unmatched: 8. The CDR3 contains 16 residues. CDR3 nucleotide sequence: TGTGCCAGCAGTGAAGTAGGGGGCCTGGGTACCTACGAGCAGTACTTC. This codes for CASSEVGGLGTYEQYF.

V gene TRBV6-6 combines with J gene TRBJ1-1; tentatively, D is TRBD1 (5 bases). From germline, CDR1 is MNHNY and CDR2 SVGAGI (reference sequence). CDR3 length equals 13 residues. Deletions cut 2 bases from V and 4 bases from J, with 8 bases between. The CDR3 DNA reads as TGTGCCAGCAGTTACATGGGGGGCACTGAAGCTTTCTTT. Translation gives CASSYMGGTEAFF.

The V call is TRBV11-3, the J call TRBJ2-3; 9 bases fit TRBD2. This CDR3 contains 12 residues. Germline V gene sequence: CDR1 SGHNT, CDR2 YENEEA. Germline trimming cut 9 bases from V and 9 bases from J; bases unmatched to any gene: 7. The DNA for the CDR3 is TGTGCCAGTAAATCAGCGGGGGGCACGCAGTATTTT. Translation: CASKSAGGTQYF.

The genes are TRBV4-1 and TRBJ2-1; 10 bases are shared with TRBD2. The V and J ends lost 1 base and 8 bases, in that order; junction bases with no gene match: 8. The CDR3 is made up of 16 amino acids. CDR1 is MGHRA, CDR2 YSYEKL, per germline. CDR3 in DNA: TGCGCCAGCAGCCAAGGACCAGCGGGAGGGCCAGATGAGCAGTTCTTC. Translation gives CASSQGPAGGPDEQFF.

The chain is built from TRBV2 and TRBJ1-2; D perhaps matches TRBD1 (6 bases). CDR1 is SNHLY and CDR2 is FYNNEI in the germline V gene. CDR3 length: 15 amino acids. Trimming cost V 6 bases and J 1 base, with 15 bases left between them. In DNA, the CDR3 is TGTGCCAGCAGCTACACTGGGACACTTAACTATGGCTACACCTTC. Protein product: CASSYTGTLNYGYTF.

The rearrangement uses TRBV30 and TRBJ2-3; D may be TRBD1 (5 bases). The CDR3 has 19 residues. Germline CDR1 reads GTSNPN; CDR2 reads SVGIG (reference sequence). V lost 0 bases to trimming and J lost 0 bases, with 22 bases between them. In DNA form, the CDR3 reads TGTGCCTGGAGTGTTCTCCGGACACGGGCCCCCTCTAGCACAGATACGCAGTATTTT. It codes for CAWSVLRTRAPSSTDTQYF.

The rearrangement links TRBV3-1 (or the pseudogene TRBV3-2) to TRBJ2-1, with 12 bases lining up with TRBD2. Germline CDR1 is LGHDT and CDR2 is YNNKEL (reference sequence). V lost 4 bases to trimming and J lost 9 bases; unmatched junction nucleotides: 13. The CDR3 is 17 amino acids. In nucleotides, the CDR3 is TGTGCCAGCAGCCCAGACCTAGGGACTAGCGGGCTGAGTGAGCAGTTCTTC. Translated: CASSPDLGTSGLSEQFF.

The CDR3 spells CASSPLPRDTQYF. DNA of the CDR3: TGTGCCAGCAGCCCCCTCCCCAGGGATACGCAGTATTTT. The chain couples TRBV11-2 to TRBJ2-3; D uncertain. The germline V gene has CDR1 SGHAT and CDR2 FQNNGV. The CDR3 contains 13 residues. V was pared by 5 bases and J by 6 bases, with 12 bases between.

The CDR3 region has the DNA TGTGCCAGCAGCCAAGATAGATATCTAGCGGGAGGCCCCAGCACAGATACGCAGTATTTT. It specifies CASSQDRYLAGGPSTDTQYF. The rearrangement joins TRBV3-1 (or the pseudogene TRBV3-2) to TRBJ2-3; the match to TRBD2 covers 11 bases. The CDR3 sequence is 20 residues long. Germline assignment: CDR1 LGHDT and CDR2 YNNKEL (reference sequence). V shed 0 bases and J 0 bases; nucleotides not matched to a gene: 11.

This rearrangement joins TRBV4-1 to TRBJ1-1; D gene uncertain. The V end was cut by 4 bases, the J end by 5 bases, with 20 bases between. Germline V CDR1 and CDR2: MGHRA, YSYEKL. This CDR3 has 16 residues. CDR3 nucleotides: TGCGCCAGCAGCCCGACACCGGCGCGGGTGGGGACTGAAGCTTTCTTT. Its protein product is CASSPTPARVGTEAFF.

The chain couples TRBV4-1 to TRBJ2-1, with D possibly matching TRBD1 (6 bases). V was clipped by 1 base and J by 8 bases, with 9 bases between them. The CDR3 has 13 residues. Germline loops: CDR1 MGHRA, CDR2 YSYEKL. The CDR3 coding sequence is TGCGCCAGCAGCCAAGCACAGGGTGATGAGCAGTTCTTC. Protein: CASSQAQGDEQFF.

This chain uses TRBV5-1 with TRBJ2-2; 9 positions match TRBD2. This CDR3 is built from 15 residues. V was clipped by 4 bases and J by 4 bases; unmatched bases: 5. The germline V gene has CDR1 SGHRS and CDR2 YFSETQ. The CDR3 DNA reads TGCGCCAGCAGCGTAGCGGGAGTGGGCACCGGGGAGCTGTTTTTT. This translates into CASSVAGVGTGELFF.

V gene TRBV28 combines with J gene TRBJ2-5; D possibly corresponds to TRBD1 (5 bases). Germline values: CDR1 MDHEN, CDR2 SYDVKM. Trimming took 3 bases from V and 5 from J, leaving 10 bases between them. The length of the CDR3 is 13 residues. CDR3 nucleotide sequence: TGTGCCAGCAGTTTGCCAGGGTCGGAGACCCAGTACTTC. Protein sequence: CASSLPGSETQYF.

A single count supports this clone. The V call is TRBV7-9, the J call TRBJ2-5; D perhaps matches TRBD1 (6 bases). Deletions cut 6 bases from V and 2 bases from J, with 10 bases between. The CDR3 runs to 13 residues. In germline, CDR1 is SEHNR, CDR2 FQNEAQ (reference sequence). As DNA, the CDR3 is TGTGCCAGCAGGCCGACAGGACAAGAGACCCAGTACTTC. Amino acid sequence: CASRPTGQETQYF.

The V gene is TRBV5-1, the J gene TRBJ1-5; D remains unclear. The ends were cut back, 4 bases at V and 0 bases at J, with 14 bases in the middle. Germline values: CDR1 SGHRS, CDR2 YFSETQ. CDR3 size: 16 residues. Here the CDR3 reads CASSPGNFLSNQPQHF. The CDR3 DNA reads TGCGCCAGCAGCCCCGGGAATTTCCTTAGCAATCAGCCCCAGCATTTT.

CDR3 sequence: CASSTGTGYGYTF. Written as DNA, the CDR3 is TGTGCCAGCTCAACCGGGACAGGGTATGGCTACACCTTC. This rearrangement joins TRBV18 to TRBJ1-2; 9 bases match TRBD1. The CDR3 covers 13 residues. The V and J ends lost 5 bases and 5 bases, in that order; junction bases with no gene match: 3. The germline V gene encodes CDR1 KGHSH and CDR2 LQKENI. Filled out from reference TRBV18 and TRBJ1-2, the complete variable domain reads NAGVMQNPRHLVRRRGQEARLRCSPMKGHSHVYWYRQLPEEGLKFMVYLQKENIIDESGMPKERFSAEFPKEGPSILRIQQVVRGDSAAYFCASSTGTGYGYTFGSGTRLTVV.

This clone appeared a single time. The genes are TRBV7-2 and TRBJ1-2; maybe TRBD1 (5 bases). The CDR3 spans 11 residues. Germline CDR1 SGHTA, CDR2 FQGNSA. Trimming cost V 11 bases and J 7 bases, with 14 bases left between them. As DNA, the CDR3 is TGTGCCTTCAGGGAGGGGTCTGGCTACACCTTC. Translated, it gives CAFREGSGYTF.

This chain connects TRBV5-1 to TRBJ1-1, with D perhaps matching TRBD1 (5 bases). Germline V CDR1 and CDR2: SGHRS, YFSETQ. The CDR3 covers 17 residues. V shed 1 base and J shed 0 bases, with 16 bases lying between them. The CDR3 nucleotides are TGCGCCAGCAGCTTGACGGGCAGGGCCCACATGAACACTGAAGCTTTCTTT. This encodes CASSLTGRAHMNTEAFF.

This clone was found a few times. CDR3 sequence reads: CASSASRGLIQPQHF. CDR3 nucleotide sequence: TGTGCCAGCAGCGCCAGCAGGGGGCTAATTCAGCCCCAGCATTTT. V usage is TRBV9 and J usage is TRBJ1-5; TRBD1 matches 8 bases. Trimming cost V 3 bases and J 6 bases; bases outside gene matches: 8. Germline CDR1 is SGDLS and CDR2 is YYNGEE. The CDR3 has 15 residues.